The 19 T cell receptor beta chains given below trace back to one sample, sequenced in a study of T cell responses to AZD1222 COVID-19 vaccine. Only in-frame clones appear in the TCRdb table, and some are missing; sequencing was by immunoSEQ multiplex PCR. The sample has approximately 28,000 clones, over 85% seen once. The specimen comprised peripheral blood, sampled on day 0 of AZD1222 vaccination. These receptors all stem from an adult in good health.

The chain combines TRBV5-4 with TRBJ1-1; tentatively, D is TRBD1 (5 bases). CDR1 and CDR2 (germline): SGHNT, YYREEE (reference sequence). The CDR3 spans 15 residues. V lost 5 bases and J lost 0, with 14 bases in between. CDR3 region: CASRWGSGLNTEAFF. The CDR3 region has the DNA TGTGCCAGCAGGTGGGGGTCGGGGCTGAACACTGAAGCTTTCTTT.

The CDR3 bases are TGTGCCAGTAGTATTAAGGGTGGCGATCAGCCCCAGCATTTT. Its protein is CASSIKGGDQPQHF. The chain uses TRBV19 and TRBJ1-5; no clear D gene. The CDR3 extends over 14 amino acids. The V end was cut by 3 bases, the J end by 5 bases, with 11 bases between. The germline CDR1 and CDR2 sequences are LNHDA and SQIVND (reference sequence).

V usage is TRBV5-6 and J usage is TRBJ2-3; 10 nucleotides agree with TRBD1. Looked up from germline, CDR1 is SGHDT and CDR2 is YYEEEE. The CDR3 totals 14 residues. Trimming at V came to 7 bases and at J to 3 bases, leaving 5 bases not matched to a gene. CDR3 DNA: TGTGCCAGCGCGGGACAGGGGCGTACAGATACGCAGTATTTT. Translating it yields CASAGQGRTDTQYF.

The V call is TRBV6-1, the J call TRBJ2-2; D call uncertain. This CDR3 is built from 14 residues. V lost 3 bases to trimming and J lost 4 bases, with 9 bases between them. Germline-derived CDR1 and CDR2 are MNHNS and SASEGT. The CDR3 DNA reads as TGTGCCAGCAGTGAGTGGGGAACCACCGGGGAGCTGTTTTTT. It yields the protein CASSEWGTTGELFF.

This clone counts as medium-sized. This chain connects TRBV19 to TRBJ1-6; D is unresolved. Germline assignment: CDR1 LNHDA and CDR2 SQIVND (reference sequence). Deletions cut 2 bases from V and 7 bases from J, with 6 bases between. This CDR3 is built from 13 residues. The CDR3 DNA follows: TGTGCCAGTAGTATACAAGGCAATTCACCCCTCCACTTT. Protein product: CASSIQGNSPLHF.

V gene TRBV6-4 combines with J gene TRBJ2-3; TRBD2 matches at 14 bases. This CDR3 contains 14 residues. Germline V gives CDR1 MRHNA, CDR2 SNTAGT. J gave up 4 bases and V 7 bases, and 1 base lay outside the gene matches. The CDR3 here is CASKTSGGADTQYF. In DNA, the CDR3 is TGTGCCAGCAAGACTAGCGGGGGGGCAGATACGCAGTATTTT.

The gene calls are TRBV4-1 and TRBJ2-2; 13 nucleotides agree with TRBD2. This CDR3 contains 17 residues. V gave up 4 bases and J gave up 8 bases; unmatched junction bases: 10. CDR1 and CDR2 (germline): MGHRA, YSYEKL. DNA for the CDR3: TGCGCCAGCAGCCTAGCCGGGACTAGCGGGATCGGGGGGGAGCTGTTTTTT. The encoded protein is CASSLAGTSGIGGELFF.

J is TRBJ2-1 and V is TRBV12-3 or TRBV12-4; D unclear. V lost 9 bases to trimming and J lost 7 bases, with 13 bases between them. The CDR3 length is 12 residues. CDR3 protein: CASLSPANEQFF. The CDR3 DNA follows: TGTGCCAGTTTATCACCGGCGAATGAGCAGTTCTTC.

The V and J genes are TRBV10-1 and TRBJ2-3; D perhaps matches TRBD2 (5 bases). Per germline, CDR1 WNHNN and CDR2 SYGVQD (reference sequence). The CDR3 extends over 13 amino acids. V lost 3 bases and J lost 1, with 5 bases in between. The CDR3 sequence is CASSDSGTDTQYF. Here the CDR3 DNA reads TGCGCCAGCAGTGATAGCGGCACAGATACGCAGTATTTT.

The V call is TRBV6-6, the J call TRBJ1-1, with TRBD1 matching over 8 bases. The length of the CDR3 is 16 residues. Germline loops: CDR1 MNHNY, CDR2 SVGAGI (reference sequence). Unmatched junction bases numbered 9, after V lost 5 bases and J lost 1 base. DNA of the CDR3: TGTGCCAGCAGTAGTCGGCCCGGGACAGGGAACACTGAAGCTTTCTTT. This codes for CASSSRPGTGNTEAFF.

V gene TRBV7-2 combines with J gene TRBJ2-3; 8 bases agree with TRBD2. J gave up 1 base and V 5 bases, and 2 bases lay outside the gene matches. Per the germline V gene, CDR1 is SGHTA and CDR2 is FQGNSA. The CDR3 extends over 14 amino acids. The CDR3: CASSTREGTDTQYF. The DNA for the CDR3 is TGTGCCAGCAGCACGCGGGAGGGCACAGATACGCAGTATTTT. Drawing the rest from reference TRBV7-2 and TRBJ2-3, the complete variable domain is GAGVSQSPSNKVTEKGKDVELRCDPISGHTALYWYRQSLGQGLEFLIYFQGNSAPDKSGLPSDRFSAERTGGSVSTLTIQRTQQEDSAVYLCASSTREGTDTQYFGPGTRLTVL.

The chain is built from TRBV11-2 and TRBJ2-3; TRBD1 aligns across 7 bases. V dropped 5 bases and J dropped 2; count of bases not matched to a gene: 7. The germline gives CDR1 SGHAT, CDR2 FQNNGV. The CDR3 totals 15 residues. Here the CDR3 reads CASSTPQGVTDTQYF. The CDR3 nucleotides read TGTGCCAGCAGCACACCCCAGGGGGTCACAGATACGCAGTATTTT.

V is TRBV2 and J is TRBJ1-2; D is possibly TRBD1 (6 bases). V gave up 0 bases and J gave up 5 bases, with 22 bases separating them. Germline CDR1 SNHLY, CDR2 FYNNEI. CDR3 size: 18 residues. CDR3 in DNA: TGTGCCAGCAGTGAAGCGCTTCGCCTTGGGGGGCTGTATTATGGCTACACCTTC. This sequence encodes CASSEALRLGGLYYGYTF.

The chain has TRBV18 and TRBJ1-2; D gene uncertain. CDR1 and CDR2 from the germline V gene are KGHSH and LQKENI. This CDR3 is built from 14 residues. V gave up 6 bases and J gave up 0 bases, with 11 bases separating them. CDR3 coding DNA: TGTGCCAGCTCCCCTGAACGGGCTAACTATGGCTACACCTTC. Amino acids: CASSPERANYGYTF.

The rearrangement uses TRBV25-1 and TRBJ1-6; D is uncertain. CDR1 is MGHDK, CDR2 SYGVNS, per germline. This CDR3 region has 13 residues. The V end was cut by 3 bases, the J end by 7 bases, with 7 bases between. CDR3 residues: CASSEYRNSPLHF. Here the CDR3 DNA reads TGTGCCAGCAGTGAGTACAGAAATTCACCCCTCCACTTT.

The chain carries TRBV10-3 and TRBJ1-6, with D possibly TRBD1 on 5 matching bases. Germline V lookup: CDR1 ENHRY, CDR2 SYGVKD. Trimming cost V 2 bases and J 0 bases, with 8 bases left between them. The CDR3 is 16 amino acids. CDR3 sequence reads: CAISEGGSSYNSPLHF. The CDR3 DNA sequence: TGTGCCATCAGTGAGGGGGGGAGCTCCTATAATTCACCCCTCCACTTT.

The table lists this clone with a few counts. DNA of the CDR3: TGTGCCAGCAGCTTCGGACTGGACAATGAGCAGTTCTTC. Translating gives CASSFGLDNEQFF. The V and J genes are TRBV5-4 and TRBJ2-1; TRBD2 is a possible D gene (5 bases). The CDR3 is 13 amino acids. Trimming stripped 2 bases from V and 5 bases from J, with 8 bases between. The V gene's germline CDR1 is SGHNT and CDR2 YYREEE (reference sequence).

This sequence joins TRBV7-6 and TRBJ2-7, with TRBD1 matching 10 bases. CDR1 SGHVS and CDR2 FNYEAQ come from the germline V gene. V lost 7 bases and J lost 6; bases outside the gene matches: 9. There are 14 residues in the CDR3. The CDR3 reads CASTRAGTGAEQYF. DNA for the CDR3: TGTGCCAGCACCCGGGCCGGGACAGGGGCCGAGCAGTACTTC.

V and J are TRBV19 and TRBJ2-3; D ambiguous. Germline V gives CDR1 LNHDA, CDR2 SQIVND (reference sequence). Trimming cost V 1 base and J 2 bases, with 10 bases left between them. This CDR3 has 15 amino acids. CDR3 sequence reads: CASSIGRGATDTQYF. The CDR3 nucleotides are TGTGCCAGTAGTATAGGGCGCGGCGCCACAGATACGCAGTATTTT.